This passage covers 32 T cell receptor beta chains from one sample sequenced in a study of human T cells and chemical hapten exposure. The time point is: healthy volunteer bleed at 2 weeks. Total RNA was extracted from unfractionated whole blood. TCRdb analysed the RACE reads with MiXCR anew, one entry per CDR3 protein. Of 130,000 or so distinct CDR3 sequences listed, about 8.2% are singletons. Input material: whole blood. The receptor source for this set is a male donor in good health. Some clones in this sample may be carry-over from other donors' samples.

The gene calls are TRBV21-1 and TRBJ2-5. TRBV21-1 is termed a pseudogene. The CDR3 spans 16 residues. CDR3 loop: CASSKNITDSQETQYF. CDR3 sequence (DNA): TGTGCCAGCAGCAAAAATATAACAGATTCACAAGAGACCCAGTACTTC.

This clonotype was detected ten times or more. The V and J genes are TRBV10-3 and TRBJ2-2, with 8 bases fitting TRBD2. This CDR3 region has 16 residues. Germline V gene lookup returns CDR1 ENHRY and CDR2 SYGVKD. J gave up 2 bases and V 4 bases, and 6 bases lay outside the gene matches. The CDR3: CAISAGGEENTGELFF. CDR3 coding DNA: TGTGCCATCAGTGCCGGGGGGGAGGAAAACACCGGGGAGCTGTTTTTT.

The rearrangement uses TRBV5-1 and TRBJ2-4, with TRBD2 matching over 8 bases. The CDR3 spans 16 residues. CDR1 and CDR2 (germline): SGHRS, YFSETQ. V gave up 3 bases and J gave up 9 bases; unmatched junction bases: 14. The CDR3 region has the DNA TGCGCCAGCAGCTCCCTGGCCGGGGGGGCCTCAAGCATTCAGTACTTC. Translating gives CASSSLAGGASSIQYF.

This clonotype was detected many times. The genes are TRBV29-1 and TRBJ2-2; D uncertain. Germline-derived CDR1 and CDR2 are SQVTM and ANQGSEA. Between the trimmed V and J ends, which lost 3 bases and 4 bases, there was a span of 0 bases. There are 10 residues in the CDR3. CDR3 coding DNA: TGCAGCGTTGACACCGGGGAGCTGTTTTTT. Translating gives CSVDTGELFF.

This clonotype has a handful of counts. The chain employs TRBV7-9 and TRBJ2-7; 11 bases are shared with TRBD2. The CDR3 covers 18 residues. Germline CDR1 is SEHNR and CDR2 is FQNEAQ (reference sequence). Germline trimming cut 5 bases from V and 7 bases from J; bases unmatched to any gene: 19. CDR3 region: CASSILTLIAGGPSEQYF. CDR3 nucleotides: TGTGCCAGCAGCATACTAACCCTTATAGCGGGAGGGCCGAGTGAGCAGTACTTC.

This sequence joins TRBV20-1 and TRBJ2-1; 8 bases line up with TRBD2. V dropped 4 bases and J dropped 4; count of bases not matched to a gene: 9. Germline CDR1 is DFQATT and CDR2 is SNEGSKA (reference sequence). This CDR3 contains 15 residues. The CDR3 sequence: CSANSGGQSYNEQFF. The CDR3 nucleotides are TGCAGTGCTAACTCGGGGGGGCAGTCGTACAATGAGCAGTTCTTC.

This clonotype was counted a few times. The gene calls are TRBV11-2 and TRBJ2-3; D is undetermined. Trimming removed 2 bases at V and 1 base at J, with 7 bases between. The CDR3 runs 14 residues. CDR1 is SGHAT and CDR2 is FQNNGV in the germline V gene. The CDR3 reads CASSLLGGTDTQYF. The CDR3 nucleotides are TGTGCCAGCAGCTTACTAGGCGGCACAGATACGCAGTATTTT.

This clonotype was counted only a few times. The V and J genes are TRBV25-1 and TRBJ1-4; tentative D call: TRBD1 (6 bases). Per germline, CDR1 MGHDK and CDR2 SYGVNS. The CDR3 contains 16 residues. The ends were cut back, 0 bases at V and 3 bases at J, with 11 bases in the middle. CDR3 nucleotides: TGTGCCAGCAGTGAATATAGGGGGACGGCTAATGAAAAACTGTTTTTT. Residues: CASSEYRGTANEKLFF. The entire variable domain, with the rest obtained from reference TRBV25-1 and TRBJ1-4, is as follows: EADIYQTPRYLVIGTGKKITLECSQTMGHDKMYWYQQDPGMELHLIHYSYGVNSTEKGDLSSESTVSRIRTEHFPLTLESARPSHTSQYLCASSEYRGTANEKLFFGSGTQLSVL.

The rearrangement joins TRBV4-3 to TRBJ1-2; 8 bases match TRBD1. Germline CDR1 LGHNA, CDR2 YSLEER. The V segment lost 4 bases and the J segment 8 bases; nucleotides outside the gene matches: 12. The CDR3 consists of 15 residues. CDR3 protein: CASSLEVAGGSGYTF. CDR3 DNA: TGCGCCAGCAGCCTCGAGGTGGCAGGGGGCTCCGGCTACACCTTC.

This clonotype was detected many times. The rearrangement links TRBV20-1 to TRBJ1-2; D unclear. This CDR3 has 14 amino acids. Trimming stripped 4 bases from V and 0 bases from J, with 12 bases between. Germline CDR1 reads DFQATT; CDR2 reads SNEGSKA (reference sequence). The CDR3 sequence is CSAKLLSTNYGYTF. The CDR3 coding sequence is TGCAGTGCTAAACTTCTGAGCACTAACTATGGCTACACCTTC.

Points on this clonotype: The junction shows a germline mismatch at one end, possibly a read error. This chain joins TRBV27 and TRBJ2-1; tentative D call: TRBD1 (5 bases). This CDR3 is built from 15 residues. Germline values: CDR1 MNHEY, CDR2 SMNVEV (reference sequence). The CDR3 DNA follows: TGTACCAGCAGTTTATTAGGGGCAGTTTACAATGAGCAGTTCTTC. It translates to CTSSLLGAVYNEQFF.

The V call is TRBV7-9, the J call TRBJ2-6; D unclear. Germline CDR1 is SEHNR and CDR2 is FQNEAQ (reference sequence). The CDR3 contains 14 residues. Trimming pared 6 bases from V and 1 base from J, leaving 7 bases between. The CDR3 reads CASSPPSGANVLTF. CDR3 nucleotide sequence: TGTGCCAGCAGTCCCCCTTCTGGGGCCAACGTCCTGACTTTC.

This clonotype was recorded at least ten times. The V gene is TRBV7-8, the J gene TRBJ1-1; 7 bases line up with TRBD1. The trim removed 1 base at V and 6 bases at J, leaving 2 bases unmatched. This CDR3 contains 13 residues. Per germline, CDR1 SGHVS and CDR2 FQNEAQ. Here the CDR3 DNA reads TGTGCCAGCAGCTTAGGAGGGGGCCCTGAAGCTTTCTTT. This translates into CASSLGGGPEAFF.

This clonotype was counted many times. The chain links TRBV4-2 to TRBJ2-7; TRBD1 matches at 7 bases. From germline, CDR1 is LGHNA and CDR2 YNFKEQ. V lost 1 base and J lost 1; bases outside the gene matches: 4. The CDR3 totals 15 residues. This CDR3 is CASSQGAGGSYEQYF. CDR3 in DNA: TGTGCCAGCAGCCAAGGGGCAGGGGGATCCTACGAGCAGTACTTC.

This clonotype was seen more than once but under ten times. The chain joins TRBV7-8 to TRBJ2-2; 10 bases map to TRBD2. With V trimmed by 4 bases and J by 0 bases, 11 bases remained unmatched. The CDR3 length is 19 residues. The V gene's germline CDR1 is SGHVS and CDR2 FQNEAQ. For the CDR3, the DNA is TGTGCCAGCAGCTGGCTGTTTTGGACTAGCGGCACGAACACCGGGGAGCTGTTTTTT. It translates to CASSWLFWTSGTNTGELFF.

The J gene is TRBJ2-1, the V gene TRBV15; TRBD2 aligns across 14 bases. The CDR3 loop spans 23 amino acids. J gave up 2 bases and V 1 base, and 19 bases lay outside the gene matches. The germline V gene has CDR1 LNHNV and CDR2 YYDKDF (reference sequence). CDR3 nucleotides: TGTGCCACCAGCAGAGTCCACAAAGTCGCGGGACTAGCGGGAGAAACGACCTACAATGAGCAGTTCTTC. Translated: CATSRVHKVAGLAGETTYNEQFF. The whole variable domain, remainder taken from reference TRBV15 and TRBJ2-1, is DAMVIQNPRYQVTQFGKPVTLSCSQTLNHNVMYWYQQKSSQAPKLLFHYYDKDFNNEADTPDNFQSRRPNTSFCFLDIRSPGLGDTAMYLCATSRVHKVAGLAGETTYNEQFFGPGTRLTVL.

V gene TRBV5-1 combines with J gene TRBJ2-5; maybe TRBD1 (5 bases). Germline CDR1 is SGHRS and CDR2 is YFSETQ. This CDR3 contains 14 residues. V was cut by 4 bases and J by 3 bases, with 13 bases left in between. DNA for the CDR3: TGCGCCAGCAGCGTGCGACAGTTAGAAGAGACCCAGTACTTC. Protein sequence: CASSVRQLEETQYF. Variable domain in full (rest from reference TRBV5-1 and TRBJ2-5): KAGVTQTPRYLIKTRGQQVTLSCSPISGHRSVSWYQQTPGQGLQFLFEYFSETQRNKGNFPGRFSGRQFSNSRSEMNVSTLELGDSALYLCASSVRQLEETQYFGPGTRLLVL.

This clonotype was observed a few times. This sequence joins TRBV3-1 and TRBJ1-4; TRBD1 matches at 7 bases. Looked up from germline, CDR1 is LGHDT and CDR2 is YNNKEL (reference sequence). The CDR3 is 16 residues long. V trimming: 0 bases; J trimming: 7 bases; junction bases outside the gene matches: 8. CDR3 sequence: CASSQDLGQGGEKLFF. Written as DNA, the CDR3 is TGTGCCAGCAGCCAAGACCTGGGGCAGGGGGGTGAAAAACTGTTTTTT.

This clonotype came up a few times. This chain uses TRBV27 with TRBJ1-1; tentatively, D is TRBD1 (5 bases). The length of the CDR3 is 13 residues. V lost 2 bases and J 8 bases, leaving 12 bases between the germline ends. Germline CDR1 and CDR2: MNHEY and SMNVEV (reference sequence). In DNA form, the CDR3 reads TGTGCCAGCAGTTTAACCTCAGGGCCCGAAGCTTTCTTT. Translating gives CASSLTSGPEAFF.

This clonotype was seen a handful of times. The V and J genes are TRBV7-2 and TRBJ2-7, with D tentatively TRBD2 (6 bases). This CDR3 spans 17 amino acids. Deletions cut 0 bases from V and 3 bases from J, with 18 bases between. Germline CDR1 is SGHTA and CDR2 is FQGNSA. The CDR3 protein is CASSLAFNPGLSYEQYF. Written as DNA, the CDR3 is TGTGCCAGCAGCTTAGCTTTTAACCCGGGACTCAGCTACGAGCAGTACTTC. Variable domain in full (rest from reference TRBV7-2 and TRBJ2-7): GAGVSQSPSNKVTEKGKDVELRCDPISGHTALYWYRQSLGQGLEFLIYFQGNSAPDKSGLPSDRFSAERTGGSVSTLTIQRTQQEDSAVYLCASSLAFNPGLSYEQYFGPGTRLTVT.

This clonotype was seen ten or more times. The chain uses TRBV5-6 and TRBJ2-7, with D perhaps assigned TRBD1 or TRBD2 (5 bases each). The CDR3 extends over 15 amino acids. With 2 bases removed from V and 0 bases from J, the gap between germline ends came to 12 bases. Germline V CDR1 and CDR2: SGHDT, YYEEEE. The CDR3, as DNA: TGTGCCAGCAGCTTAACCCGGGACGCCTCCTACGAGCAGTACTTC. It encodes CASSLTRDASYEQYF.

The sample holds many counts of this clonotype. The chain employs TRBV6-1 and TRBJ2-7; D remains unclear. The CDR3 has 13 amino acids. CDR1 is MNHNS and CDR2 is SASEGT in the germline V gene. V was cut by 6 bases and J by 2 bases, with 11 bases left in between. The CDR3 loop reads CASRTGLTYEQYF. The CDR3, as DNA: TGTGCCAGCAGGACGGGCCTCACCTACGAGCAGTACTTC.

The V and J genes are TRBV25-1 and TRBJ1-2; D is perhaps TRBD1 (5 bases). V lost 4 bases and J lost 5, with 8 bases in between. Germline loops: CDR1 MGHDK, CDR2 SYGVNS. The CDR3 contains 12 residues. The CDR3 protein is CASSGDPYGYTF. The DNA of the CDR3 is TGTGCCAGCAGTGGGGACCCGTATGGCTACACCTTC.

This clonotype was seen a few times. The genes are TRBV10-3 and TRBJ2-7; 10 bases fit TRBD2. V was clipped by 0 bases and J by 7 bases; unmatched bases: 6. Germline lookup yields CDR1 ENHRY and CDR2 SYGVKD. The CDR3 sequence is 15 residues long. In DNA, the CDR3 is TGTGCCATCAGTGAGTCTTCTAGCGGGAGTGGAGAGCAGTACTTC. This encodes CAISESSSGSGEQYF.

The chain recombines TRBV4-1 with TRBJ2-7; D perhaps matches TRBD1 (6 bases). The CDR3 spans 14 residues. V dropped 1 base and J dropped 4 bases, with 11 bases sitting between them. The germline CDR1 and CDR2 sequences are MGHRA and YSYEKL. CDR3 region: CASSQGQGWYEQYF. CDR3 nucleotide sequence: TGCGCCAGCAGCCAAGGGCAGGGGTGGTACGAGCAGTACTTC.

The CDR3 loop is CASSFSPGQGAGGYTF. The CDR3 region has the DNA TGCGCCAGCAGCTTTTCTCCGGGACAGGGGGCAGGTGGCTACACCTTC. The rearrangement joins TRBV5-1 to TRBJ1-2, with TRBD1 matching 12 bases. Germline V gene sequence: CDR1 SGHRS, CDR2 YFSETQ. V lost 2 bases, J lost 7 bases, and 9 bases stayed unmatched. The CDR3 loop spans 16 amino acids.

At least ten counts were recorded for this clonotype. The chain recombines TRBV11-2 with TRBJ1-6; perhaps TRBD1 as D (5 bases). Germline lookup yields CDR1 SGHAT and CDR2 FQNNGV. The CDR3 spans 17 residues. V was cut by 1 base and J by 0 bases, with 10 bases left in between. CDR3 sequence: CASSLATTVSYNSPLHF. CDR3 DNA: TGTGCCAGCAGCTTAGCCACGACAGTCTCCTATAATTCACCCCTCCACTTT.

This clonotype was seen a handful of times. V is TRBV18 and J is TRBJ1-6, with D hard to call. The V end was cut by 3 bases, the J end by 8 bases, with 8 bases between. The CDR3 spans 13 residues. Germline values: CDR1 KGHSH, CDR2 LQKENI. For the CDR3, the DNA is TGTGCCAGCTCACCTCTTCAGGATTCACCCCTCCACTTT. It translates to CASSPLQDSPLHF.

The V gene is TRBV29-1, the J gene TRBJ2-1; TRBD2 matches 11 bases. This CDR3 is 13 amino acids long. Germline CDR1 and CDR2: SQVTM and ANQGSEA. With V trimmed by 4 bases and J by 9 bases, 5 bases remained unmatched. The chain's CDR3 is CSVVGSGRGEQFF. DNA of the CDR3: TGCAGCGTTGTGGGTAGCGGGAGGGGTGAGCAGTTCTTC.

This clonotype has only a few counts. The gene calls are TRBV5-1 and TRBJ2-2; D is possibly TRBD1 (6 bases). Germline CDR1 is SGHRS and CDR2 is YFSETQ. The CDR3 extends over 15 amino acids. Between the trimmed V and J ends, which lost 1 base and 3 bases, there was a span of 10 bases. The CDR3 is CASSLTGRDTGELFF. CDR3 sequence (DNA): TGCGCCAGCAGCTTGACAGGGCGGGACACCGGGGAGCTGTTTTTT.

This clonotype was observed a few times. The chain is built from TRBV7-9 and TRBJ1-6; no reliable D call. The V gene lost 0 bases and the J gene lost 4 bases, with 10 bases spanning the gap. This CDR3 has 16 residues. From germline, CDR1 is SEHNR and CDR2 FQNEAQ (reference sequence). The CDR3 nucleotides read TGTGCCAGCAGCTTAGCAGAACGGCGGTATAATTCACCCCTCCACTTT. Protein product: CASSLAERRYNSPLHF.

In this sample, this clonotype turned up many times. The V and J genes are TRBV29-1 and TRBJ2-4; 7 bases map to TRBD2. This CDR3 comprises 13 residues. Germline CDR1 reads SQVTM; CDR2 reads ANQGSEA. Trimming took 3 bases from V and 7 from J; bases not matched to a gene: 6. This chain's CDR3 is CSVEAGDANIQYF. Written as DNA, the CDR3 is TGCAGCGTTGAGGCGGGAGACGCTAACATTCAGTACTTC. Combining the CDR3 with reference TRBV29-1 and TRBJ2-4 gives the whole variable domain SAVISQKPSRDICQRGTSLTIQCQVDSQVTMMFWYRQQPGQSLTLIATANQGSEATYESGFVIDKFPISRPNLTFSTLTVSNMSPEDSSIYLCSVEAGDANIQYFGAGTRLSVL.